This note documents a single TCR beta chain sequence. There are 14 residues in the CDR3. Germline CDR1 and CDR2: SNHLY and FYNNEI. Trimming left V 1 base short and J 8 bases short, with 9 bases between. Per the study methods: Reference gene primer amplification gave nucleated cell count estimates. The method was immunoSEQ multiplex PCR; TCRdb's version includes in-frame clones alone and lacks a portion of them. V and J calls and clone size follow that table, whereas D and trimming were derived from the DNA. The sample shows fewer than 200,000 clones, about 88% of them seen only once. The sample is drawn from a study of blood T cell repertoires in COVID-19.

The sample comprised peripheral blood. The chain combines TRBV2 with TRBJ1-6; D uncertain. The receptor was isolated from a man aged 55 to 69 with acute or convalescent COVID-19. The CDR3 coding sequence is TGTGCCAGCAGTGAAGATTCCGGGGATTCACCCCTCCACTTT. It translates to CASSEDSGDSPLHF.